These 3 T cell receptor beta chains came from one sample sequenced in a study of blood T cell repertoires in COVID-19. The data were produced by immunoSEQ multiplex PCR, yet TCRdb's version contains in-frame clones alone and is incomplete. Of over 450,000 clones listed, around nine tenths are singletons. The sample taken for sequencing was peripheral blood. These receptors originate from a woman aged 45 to 65 with COVID-19, enrolled during active disease.

The V gene is TRBV19, the J gene TRBJ1-5; no clear D gene. V dropped 6 bases and J dropped 0 bases, with 12 bases sitting between them. The CDR3 spans 15 residues. Germline loops: CDR1 LNHDA, CDR2 SQIVND (reference sequence). CDR3 DNA: TGTGCCAGTAGCCTTGGACTCCTTAGCAATCAGCCCCAGCATTTT. Translation: CASSLGLLSNQPQHF.

This clone was found a few times. The sample holds other DNA sequences that translate to the same CDR3. The rearrangement uses TRBV7-8 and TRBJ1-4; no clear D gene. The germline CDR1 and CDR2 sequences are SGHVS and FQNEAQ. V was pared by 5 bases and J by 8 bases, with 12 bases between. The CDR3 runs to 13 residues. CDR3 DNA sequence: TGTGCCAGCAGCAGGACCGGAGGAGAAAAACTGTTTTTT. It translates to CASSRTGGEKLFF.

This chain connects TRBV12-5 to TRBJ1-2; 7 positions match TRBD1. CDR1 and CDR2 (germline): LGHNT, FRNRAP. V lost 6 bases, J lost 9 bases, and 4 bases stayed unmatched. The CDR3 runs 11 residues. Here the CDR3 reads CASGAGGSYTF. The CDR3 DNA sequence: TGTGCTAGTGGGGCAGGGGGTAGCTACACCTTC. Supplemented by reference TRBV12-5 and TRBJ1-2, the full variable domain reads DARVTQTPRHKVTEMGQEVTMRCQPILGHNTVFWYRQTMMQGLELLAYFRNRAPLDDSGMPKDRFSAEMPDATLATLKIQPSEPRDSAVYFCASGAGGSYTFGSGTRLTVV.